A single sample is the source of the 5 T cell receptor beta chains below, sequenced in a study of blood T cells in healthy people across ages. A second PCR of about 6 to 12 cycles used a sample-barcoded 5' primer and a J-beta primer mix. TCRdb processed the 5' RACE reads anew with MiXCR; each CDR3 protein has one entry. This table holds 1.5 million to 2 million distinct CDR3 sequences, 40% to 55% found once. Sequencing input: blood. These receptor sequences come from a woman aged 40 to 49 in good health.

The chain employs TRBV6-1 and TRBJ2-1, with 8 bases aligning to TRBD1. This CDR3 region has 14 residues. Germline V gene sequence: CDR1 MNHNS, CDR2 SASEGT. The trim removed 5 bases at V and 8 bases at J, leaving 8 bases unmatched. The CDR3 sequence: CASSKDRVYDEQFF. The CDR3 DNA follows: TGTGCCAGCAGTAAGGACAGGGTATACGATGAGCAGTTCTTC.

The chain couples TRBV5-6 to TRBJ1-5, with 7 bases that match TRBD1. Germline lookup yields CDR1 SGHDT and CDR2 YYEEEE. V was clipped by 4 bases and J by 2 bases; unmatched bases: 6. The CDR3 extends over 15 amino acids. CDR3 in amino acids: CASSLRGFGNQPQHF. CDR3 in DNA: TGTGCCAGCAGCCTCAGGGGGTTCGGCAATCAGCCCCAGCATTTT.

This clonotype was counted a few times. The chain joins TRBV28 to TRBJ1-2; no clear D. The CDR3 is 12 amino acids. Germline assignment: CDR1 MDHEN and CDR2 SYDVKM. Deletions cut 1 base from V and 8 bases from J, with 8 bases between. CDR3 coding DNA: TGTGCCAGCAGTTTATTGCAGTACGGCTACACCTTC. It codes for CASSLLQYGYTF.

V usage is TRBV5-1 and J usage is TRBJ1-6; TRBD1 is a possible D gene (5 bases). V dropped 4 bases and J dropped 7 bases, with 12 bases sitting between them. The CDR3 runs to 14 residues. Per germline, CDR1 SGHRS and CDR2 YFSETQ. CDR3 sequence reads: CASSQLGGNSPLHF. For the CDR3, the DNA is TGCGCCAGCAGCCAACTCGGGGGGAATTCACCCCTCCACTTT.

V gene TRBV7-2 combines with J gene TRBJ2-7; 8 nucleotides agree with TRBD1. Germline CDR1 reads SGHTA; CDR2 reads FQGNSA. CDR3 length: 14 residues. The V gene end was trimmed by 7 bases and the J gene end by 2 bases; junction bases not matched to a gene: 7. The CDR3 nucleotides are TGTGCCAGCACCACAGGGGGGCCCACCTACGAGCAGTACTTC. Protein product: CASTTGGPTYEQYF.